This T cell receptor (beta chain) was obtained from a study of blood T cell repertoires in COVID-19. Turning to the study itself: Donors in the United States, Italy and Spain gave samples during acute or convalescent COVID-19. T cells, B-cell-depleted T cells, or PBMCs supplied cDNA or gDNA.

Living in 20 to 30 US areas, the participants were between 18 and 89 years of age. Sequenced by immunoSEQ multiplex PCR; TCRdb stores in-frame clones only, minus some. Of around 250,000 clones listed, roughly 80% are singletons. The germline gives CDR1 KGHSH, CDR2 LQKENI. V was cut by 1 base and J by 0 bases, with 7 bases left in between. The CDR3 loop spans 15 amino acids. The TCR sequence derives from a man aged 30 to 39 with acute COVID-19. Sequencing was performed on PBMCs or T cells enriched from blood (not recorded which). This chain uses TRBV18 with TRBJ1-5; the D is unclear. The CDR3 DNA sequence: TGTGCCAGCTCACCACGGCAGAATAGCAATCAGCCCCAGCATTTT. As protein: CASSPRQNSNQPQHF.